Below are 14 T cell receptor beta chains sequenced from a single sample in a study of cytomegalovirus exposure and HLA in healthy donors. PCR was performed using 60 Vbeta and 13 Jbeta primers. The protocol was immunoSEQ multiplex PCR, while the TCRdb copy is restricted to in-frame clones and leaves out a portion. The profile shows about 210,000 clones, roughly 80% of them singletons. Sequencing was done on a sample of PBMCs. The receptors shown here come from a man aged 35 to 55 in good health and CMV-seropositive.

The chain employs TRBV4-2 and TRBJ2-7; 9 nucleotides match TRBD2. V lost 4 bases and J lost 0; bases outside the gene matches: 13. The germline gives CDR1 LGHNA, CDR2 YNFKEQ. The CDR3 length is 18 residues. Here the CDR3 reads CASSREGGSGSLSYEQYF. The CDR3 nucleotides read TGTGCCAGCAGCCGCGAGGGGGGTAGCGGGAGCCTCTCCTACGAGCAGTACTTC.

The chain couples TRBV9 to TRBJ2-3; the match to TRBD2 covers 8 bases. Unmatched junction bases numbered 8, after V lost 7 bases and J lost 4 bases. The CDR3 runs to 14 residues. Germline V gene sequence: CDR1 SGDLS, CDR2 YYNGEE. This CDR3 is CASSVAGLADTQYF. The CDR3 nucleotides read TGTGCCAGCTCCGTAGCGGGATTGGCAGATACGCAGTATTTT. Using reference TRBV9 and TRBJ2-3 for the parts outside the CDR3, the full variable domain is DSGVTQTPKHLITATGQRVTLRCSPRSGDLSVYWYQQSLDQGLQFLIQYYNGEERAKGNILERFSAQQFPDLHSELNLSSLELGDSALYFCASSVAGLADTQYFGPGTRLTVL.

The chain uses TRBV9 and TRBJ2-3; a possible D gene is TRBD2 (5 bases). The germline V and J ends were trimmed by 3 bases and 6 bases, with 20 bases remaining between them. Looked up from germline, CDR1 is SGDLS and CDR2 is YYNGEE. The CDR3 is 16 amino acids. In nucleotides, the CDR3 is TGTGCCAGCAGCGGTTCATGGTCGGAGGAGCCCGATACGCAGTATTTT. This translates into CASSGSWSEEPDTQYF.

The chain employs TRBV7-2 and TRBJ2-7; 7 nucleotides line up with TRBD2. There are 15 residues in the CDR3. Looked up from germline, CDR1 is SGHTA and CDR2 is FQGNSA. The ends lost 1 base at V and 3 bases at J; junction bases unmatched: 6. CDR3 nucleotide sequence: TGTGCCAGCAGCTTAGTTCGGGAGGAGCTCTACGAGCAGTACTTC. Its translation: CASSLVREELYEQYF.

This clone has just one count. This chain uses TRBV18 with TRBJ2-2; 8 bases match TRBD1. The CDR3 length is 15 residues. V trimming: 6 bases; J trimming: 6 bases; junction bases outside the gene matches: 9. Germline CDR1 reads KGHSH; CDR2 reads LQKENI. CDR3 protein: CASSLRQGIAGELFF. CDR3 nucleotides: TGTGCCAGCTCGCTCCGACAGGGGATCGCCGGGGAGCTGTTTTTT.

This chain connects TRBV11-3 to TRBJ2-1; unclear D gene. Germline CDR1 and CDR2: SGHNT and YENEEA. The V and J ends lost 3 bases and 4 bases respectively, with 7 bases between them. This CDR3 comprises 13 residues. The CDR3 coding sequence is TGTGCCAGCAGCTTGACTTTATACAATGAGCAGTTCTTC. Translated, it gives CASSLTLYNEQFF.

The chain combines TRBV2 with TRBJ1-1; TRBD1 agrees at 7 bases. Trimming at V came to 6 bases and at J to 0 bases, leaving 7 bases not matched to a gene. Germline CDR1 reads SNHLY; CDR2 reads FYNNEI. This CDR3 is built from 15 residues. The CDR3 sequence is CASRARQGMNTEAFF. CDR3 coding DNA: TGTGCCAGCAGGGCCCGACAGGGAATGAACACTGAAGCTTTCTTT.

The CDR3 coding sequence is TGTGCCAGCAGACCCGGGACAGAGACTGAAGCTTTCTTT. It translates to CASRPGTETEAFF. The chain couples TRBV28 to TRBJ1-1; 7 nucleotides align to TRBD1. The germline gives CDR1 MDHEN, CDR2 SYDVKM. CDR3 length: 13 amino acids. V trimming: 6 bases; J trimming: 5 bases; junction bases outside the gene matches: 6.

The V gene is TRBV6-5, the J gene TRBJ1-2; D gene unclear. This CDR3 has 15 amino acids. Trimming left V 6 bases short and J 0 bases short, with 14 bases between. Looked up from germline, CDR1 is MNHEY and CDR2 is SVGAGI. The CDR3 DNA reads as TGTGCCAGCAGACTTCGGGAGCTAGCTAACTATGGCTACACCTTC. Amino acid sequence: CASRLRELANYGYTF.

The J gene is TRBJ1-6, the V gene TRBV6-5; 9 bases line up with TRBD1. The CDR3 loop spans 13 amino acids. V lost 7 bases, J lost 13 bases, and 8 bases stayed unmatched. CDR1 and CDR2 (germline): MNHEY, SVGAGI. CDR3: CASTLGTGRPLHF. CDR3 DNA: TGTGCCAGCACCCTAGGGACAGGGAGGCCCCTCCACTTT.

The CDR3 DNA reads TGCGCCAGCAGCTTGGAGGTAGCGGGAGGGTACAATGAGCAGTTCTTC. It specifies CASSLEVAGGYNEQFF. The chain recombines TRBV5-1 with TRBJ2-1; 11 bases agree with TRBD2. The CDR3 length is 16 residues. Germline V gene sequence: CDR1 SGHRS, CDR2 YFSETQ. V shed 0 bases, J shed 4 bases, and the junction held 3 bases outside the gene matches.

This clone was seen a few times. This chain joins TRBV6-5 and TRBJ1-2; D is perhaps TRBD1 (6 bases). Trimming stripped 2 bases from V and 5 bases from J, with 12 bases between. The CDR3 loop spans 14 amino acids. Germline CDR1 and CDR2: MNHEY and SVGAGI. The CDR3 nucleotides read TGTGCCAGCAGTTACGGCAGGGGCGCTTATGGCTACACCTTC. This encodes CASSYGRGAYGYTF.

This sequence joins TRBV25-1 and TRBJ1-4, with D maybe TRBD1 (5 bases). Germline V gene data show CDR1 as MGHDK and CDR2 as SYGVNS. V was cut by 5 bases and J by 7 bases, with 17 bases left in between. The CDR3 sequence is 15 residues long. The CDR3 reads CASSLTVTWGEKLFF. The CDR3, as DNA: TGTGCCAGCAGTTTGACAGTGACCTGGGGTGAAAAACTGTTTTTT.

This clone was detected only once. The chain employs TRBV29-1 and TRBJ2-7; 7 bases match TRBD2. V lost 7 bases and J lost 7; bases outside the gene matches: 4. The CDR3 totals 10 residues. Germline CDR1 and CDR2: SQVTM and ANQGSEA. The CDR3 DNA reads TGCAGCGCGGTGGGAGGGGAGCAGTACTTC. Protein: CSAVGGEQYF.